The 8 T cell receptor beta chains in this list originate from one sample, sequenced in a study of Ad26.COV2.S vaccination and SARS-CoV-2 variants. Clones were sequenced by immunoSEQ multiplex PCR, and TCRdb holds only the in-frame ones, with some missing. The sample records 410,000 or so clones, around 92% being singletons. Treatment defined: roughly 18 received Ad26.COV2.S at low or high dose, single or two shots; about five received placebo; per-sample allocation not given. Sampling was done on day 63 after the first vaccine or placebo injection. Sequenced here: peripheral blood, sampled in a trial of Ad26.COV2.S vaccine versus placebo. The receptors originated from a person between 18 and 65 years old who received the Ad26.COV2.S COVID-19 vaccine or a placebo.

A note on this clone: The same CDR3 can be traced to other DNA sequences in this sample. This rearrangement joins TRBV7-2 to TRBJ1-3; no clear D. The CDR3 consists of 14 residues. Germline V CDR1 and CDR2: SGHTA, FQGNSA. With 1 base removed from V and 0 bases from J, the gap between germline ends came to 4 bases. This CDR3 reads CASSLGGSGNTIYF. CDR3 in DNA: TGTGCCAGCAGCTTAGGCGGCTCTGGAAACACCATATATTTT.

V and J are TRBV3-1 (or the pseudogene TRBV3-2) and TRBJ1-6, with D uncertain. From germline, CDR1 is LGHDT and CDR2 YNNKEL (reference sequence). The CDR3 has 14 amino acids. V was pared by 2 bases and J by 6 bases, with 8 bases between. In DNA, the CDR3 is TGTGCCAGCAGCCAAAGACCGATTAATTCACCCCTCCACTTT. This translates into CASSQRPINSPLHF.

This clone was counted a single time. The gene calls are TRBV19 and TRBJ2-7, with D possibly being TRBD2 (6 bases). The V gene's germline CDR1 is LNHDA and CDR2 SQIVND (reference sequence). Trimming left V 4 bases short and J 2 bases short, with 9 bases between. The CDR3 length is 13 residues. CDR3 bases: TGTGCCAGTAGTAGGAGGGACGCCTACGAGCAGTACTTC. It specifies CASSRRDAYEQYF.

The chain couples TRBV10-1 to TRBJ2-1; TRBD2 might be the D (5 bases). V lost 4 bases and J lost 5, with 18 bases in between. Per germline, CDR1 WNHNN and CDR2 SYGVQD (reference sequence). The CDR3 covers 16 residues. DNA of the CDR3: TGCGCCAGCAGTGGGGCCTTGGGAGCTGGGAACAATGAGCAGTTCTTC. Protein: CASSGALGAGNNEQFF.

The rearrangement joins TRBV5-1 to TRBJ2-7; D is uncertain. CDR3 length: 16 amino acids. Germline V gene sequence: CDR1 SGHRS, CDR2 YFSETQ. The germline V and J ends were trimmed by 1 base and 0 bases, with 14 bases remaining between them. CDR3 nucleotides: TGCGCCAGCAGCTTGTCGGGTCCATCCCTCTCCTACGAGCAGTACTTC. Its protein is CASSLSGPSLSYEQYF.

The V gene is TRBV6-5, the J gene TRBJ1-1; 10 bases are shared with TRBD1. After removal of 3 bases from V and 5 bases from J, the junction contained 6 bases not matched to a gene. The CDR3 consists of 15 residues. Germline V gives CDR1 MNHEY, CDR2 SVGAGI. CDR3 in DNA: TGTGCCAGCAGTTATGGACAGGGGGGCTGGACTGAAGCTTTCTTT. Residues: CASSYGQGGWTEAFF.

The CDR3 loop is CASMTGWGEQYF. Written as DNA, the CDR3 is TGTGCCAGCATGACAGGGTGGGGCGAGCAGTACTTC. The chain combines TRBV6-5 with TRBJ2-7; 7 bases are a match to TRBD1. V lost 7 bases and J lost 6; bases outside the gene matches: 6. Per germline, CDR1 MNHEY and CDR2 SVGAGI. The CDR3 is 12 amino acids.

CDR3 DNA: TGTGCCAGCAGGGGACGGCCGAACACTGAAGCTTTCTTT. Translated: CASRGRPNTEAFF. The genes are TRBV25-1 and TRBJ1-1, with D possibly being TRBD1 (5 bases). The CDR3 extends over 13 amino acids. The germline V and J ends were trimmed by 6 bases and 1 base, with 9 bases remaining between them. Per germline, CDR1 MGHDK and CDR2 SYGVNS.